The next 14 T cell receptor beta chains were all read from a single sample in a study of cytomegalovirus exposure and HLA in healthy donors. The repertoire was sequenced with immunoSEQ multiplex PCR; TCRdb's copy has only in-frame clones and lacks some. This sample has about 57,000 clones, with roughly 90% found just once. Material for sequencing was PBMCs. The receptors come from a woman younger than 30 in good health and CMV-seronegative.

This clone was detected once. The rearrangement links TRBV21-1 to TRBJ1-5. TRBV21-1 is a documented pseudogene. The CDR3 is 17 residues long. CDR3 coding DNA: TGTGCCAGCAGCAAAGGGTGTTTTTTAGCGAGAGGGCAGCCCCAGCATTTT. This codes for CASSKGCFLARGQPQHF.

The genes are TRBV28 and TRBJ2-1; tentative D call: TRBD2 (7 bases). V was pared by 3 bases and J by 5 bases, with 20 bases between. The CDR3 contains 17 residues. Germline-derived CDR1 and CDR2 are MDHEN and SYDVKM. CDR3 sequence reads: CASSFLRSGGADNEQFF. The CDR3 nucleotides are TGTGCCAGCAGTTTTCTACGGTCGGGGGGCGCCGACAATGAGCAGTTCTTC.

The V and J genes are TRBV7-7 and TRBJ2-7; 7 bases line up with TRBD2. The germline V gene has CDR1 SSHAT and CDR2 FNYEAQ (reference sequence). J was trimmed by 2 bases and V by 6 bases; bases with no gene match: 10. The CDR3 loop spans 15 amino acids. Written as DNA, the CDR3 is TGTGCCAGCAGACCCGGGAGGCGGGCCGCCTACGAGCAGTACTTC. Its protein product is CASRPGRRAAYEQYF.

This chain uses TRBV6-6 with TRBJ2-7; 13 bases are shared with TRBD2. CDR3 length equals 15 residues. V lost 6 bases and J lost 3; bases outside the gene matches: 5. The germline V gene has CDR1 MNHNY and CDR2 SVGAGI (reference sequence). CDR3 protein: CASSTSGGGSYEQYF. The CDR3 DNA is TGTGCCAGCAGCACTAGCGGGGGGGGTAGCTACGAGCAGTACTTC.

The V call is TRBV7-9, the J call TRBJ1-4; D not resolved. Germline V gives CDR1 SEHNR, CDR2 FQNEAQ (reference sequence). The V end was cut by 5 bases, the J end by 4 bases, with 11 bases between. The CDR3 totals 14 residues. The CDR3, as DNA: TGTGCCAGCAGCCTGCAGGAGGGTAATGAAAAACTGTTTTTT. Translation: CASSLQEGNEKLFF.

This CDR3 reads CASSPGQSSEKLFF. CDR3 DNA: TGTGCCAGCAGTCCAGGACAGTCTAGTGAAAAACTGTTTTTT. The gene calls are TRBV6-5 and TRBJ1-4; the D gene is possibly TRBD1 (6 bases). The CDR3 extends over 14 amino acids. Germline assignment: CDR1 MNHEY and CDR2 SVGAGI. V was trimmed by 5 bases and J by 7 bases, leaving 14 bases between them.

The chain is built from TRBV7-9 and TRBJ1-2; D perhaps matches TRBD1 (6 bases). Germline CDR1 is SEHNR and CDR2 is FQNEAQ (reference sequence). The V end was cut by 4 bases, the J end by 1 base, with 22 bases between. The CDR3 totals 18 residues. The CDR3 here is CASSSLSYDRRVNYGYTF. CDR3 nucleotides: TGTGCCAGCAGCTCCCTGTCATATGACAGGAGAGTTAACTATGGCTACACCTTC.

This chain joins TRBV15 and TRBJ2-1; the D gene is possibly TRBD2 (5 bases). The CDR3 is 16 amino acids. Germline V gene sequence: CDR1 LNHNV, CDR2 YYDKDF (reference sequence). Deletions cut 0 bases from V and 4 bases from J, with 13 bases between. CDR3 in amino acids: CATSRDVAGLYNEQFF. The CDR3, as DNA: TGTGCCACCAGCAGAGACGTCGCGGGTCTATACAATGAGCAGTTCTTC.

This clone was recorded once. V and J are TRBV27 and TRBJ1-2; 7 bases map to TRBD1. Germline V gives CDR1 MNHEY, CDR2 SMNVEV (reference sequence). V lost 5 bases and J lost 3; bases outside the gene matches: 6. This CDR3 has 14 residues. CDR3 DNA sequence: TGTGCCAGCAGTATAGGGGGCGCCTACTATGGCTACACCTTC. Translated: CASSIGGAYYGYTF.

The J gene is TRBJ1-2, the V gene TRBV7-9; 8 positions match TRBD1. Per the germline V gene, CDR1 is SEHNR and CDR2 is FQNEAQ (reference sequence). The CDR3 sequence is 15 residues long. The J segment lost 4 bases and the V segment lost 5 bases, leaving 9 bases of the junction unmatched. CDR3: CASSAQGVGIYGYTF. The CDR3, as DNA: TGTGCCAGCAGCGCACAGGGGGTGGGTATCTATGGCTACACCTTC.

The chain links TRBV11-3 to TRBJ2-7; no clear D gene. CDR3 length: 15 residues. CDR1 is SGHNT and CDR2 is YENEEA in the germline V gene. Between the trimmed V and J ends, which lost 3 bases and 2 bases, there was a span of 14 bases. CDR3 sequence: CASSLELGRTYEQYF. CDR3 nucleotides: TGTGCCAGCAGCTTGGAGCTCGGCCGGACCTACGAGCAGTACTTC.

This clone occurred once. The chain combines TRBV5-5 with TRBJ2-5; 9 bases map to TRBD1. The junction had 4 bases not matched to a gene; V was cut back by 5 bases and J by 2 bases. The germline V gene has CDR1 SGHKS and CDR2 YYEKEE (reference sequence). The CDR3 sequence is 14 residues long. For the CDR3, the DNA is TGTGCCAGCAGAAGAGACAGGGGGCAAGAGACCCAGTACTTC. This sequence encodes CASRRDRGQETQYF. The full variable domain, rest sourced from reference TRBV5-5 and TRBJ2-5, is DAGVTQSPTHLIKTRGQQVTLRCSPISGHKSVSWYQQVLGQGPQFIFQYYEKEERGRGNFPDRFSARQFPNYSSELNVNALLLGDSALYLCASRRDRGQETQYFGPGTRLLVL.

The rearrangement joins TRBV6-1 to TRBJ1-1; possible D gene TRBD1, 5 bases. The CDR3 has 14 amino acids. CDR1 MNHNS and CDR2 SASEGT come from the germline V gene. Trimming pared 2 bases from V and 3 bases from J, leaving 10 bases between. Written as DNA, the CDR3 is TGTGCCAGCAGTGAAAGGGGCGCAGACACTGAAGCTTTCTTT. Its translation: CASSERGADTEAFF.

The chain links TRBV18 to TRBJ2-2; possibly TRBD1 for D (5 bases). The germline CDR1 and CDR2 sequences are KGHSH and LQKENI. The V end lost 4 bases, the J end lost 8 bases, and 14 bases lay between the germline ends. This CDR3 comprises 14 residues. The CDR3 reads CASSRPQGSGELFF. The CDR3 DNA is TGTGCCAGCTCACGACCGCAGGGTTCGGGGGAGCTGTTTTTT.